This is a list of T cell receptor beta chains from one sample in a study of graft-versus-host responses after intestinal transplantation. Generated by immunoSEQ multiplex PCR, the TCRdb table keeps only in-frame clones and is missing some. The data contain over 100,000 clones, around 92% of them singletons. Which antigens these TCRs recognize remains unknown. The source material was unstimulated CD8+ T cells sorted from spleen or lymph node cells, sampled before transplant. The receptors were gathered from a human donor who was the organ donor for an intestinal transplant. CDR3s include the opening cysteine and the closing phenylalanine or tryptophan. The D gene is left open where the match is weak. Size is stated for part of the rows, as once, few or many counts, or as a class when the clone is expanded.

j_call v_call d_call clone_size cdr3_nt cdr3_aa
TRBJ2-3 TRBV4-3 . few TGCGCCAGCAGCCAAGTAACGAGACAGAGCACAGATACGCAGTATTTT CASSQVTRQSTDTQYF
TRBJ2-1 TRBV29-1 . . TGCAGCGGCCGGGACAACAATGAGCAGTTCTTC CSGRDNNEQFF
TRBJ2-7 TRBV28 TRBD2 . TGTGCCAGCAGTAAGATAACTGGACTAGCGGGTGACCACCCCTACGAGCAGTACTTC CASSKITGLAGDHPYEQYF
TRBJ2-1 TRBV5-1 . once TGCGCCAGCAGCTTAAGCTCCTACAATGAGCAGTTCTTC CASSLSSYNEQFF
TRBJ2-7 TRBV28 . . TGTGCCAGCAGTTTCAGCTACGAGCAGTACTTC CASSFSYEQYF
TRBJ2-1 TRBV7-9 . . TGTGCCAGCAGTTCAACGCGCCCGGGGCCGAACTACAATGAGCAGTTCTTC CASSSTRPGPNYNEQFF
TRBJ2-3 TRBV7-9 TRBD2 . TGTGCCAGCAGCCCCTGGACTAGCGGGAGGGCTTTGGATACGCAGTATTTT CASSPWTSGRALDTQYF
TRBJ2-7 TRBV5-1 . . TGCGCCAGCAGCTTGACAGCCAGATTCTACGAGCAGTACTTC CASSLTARFYEQYF
TRBJ2-5 TRBV25-1 TRBD1 . TGTGCCAGCAGCGAGGGACAGGGTAGGGAGACCCAGTACTTC CASSEGQGRETQYF
TRBJ1-2 TRBV15 . . TGTGCCACCAGCCCTGGGGGTTTATCCTATGGCTACACCTTC CATSPGGLSYGYTF
TRBJ2-7 TRBV29-1 . . TGCAGCGTTGAAGATTCGAACGAGCAGTACTTC CSVEDSNEQYF
TRBJ2-3 TRBV10-3 . . TGTGCCATCAGTCGTCGCTTTAGCGTTACGGGAGATACGCAGTATTTT CAISRRFSVTGDTQYF
TRBJ2-1 TRBV9 TRBD2 . TGTGCCAGCAGCGTAGAGACTAGCGGAACCCAGCCCTACAATGAGCAGTTCTTC CASSVETSGTQPYNEQFF
TRBJ2-1 TRBV30 TRBD2 . TGTGCCTGGAGTGTAAAGGGACTAGCGGGAGCAATGAGGAAGTTCTTC CAWSVKGLAGAMRKFF
TRBJ1-6 TRBV4-1 . once TGCGCCAGCAGCCAAGGGAGGGATTATTCACCCCTCCACTTT CASSQGRDYSPLHF
TRBJ2-1 TRBV6-5 TRBD2 . TGTGCCAGCACCTTAGCGGGTAAGCAGTTCTTC CASTLAGKQFF
TRBJ1-2 TRBV4-1 . few TGCGCCAGCAGCCAAGAAGAGTTAGGCTATGGCTACACCTTC CASSQEELGYGYTF
TRBJ2-3 TRBV5-4 TRBD2 . TGTGCCAGCAGCGGAGCGGGAGAGCCAGATACGCAGTATTTT CASSGAGEPDTQYF
TRBJ2-4 TRBV7-4 . . TGTGCCAGCAGCTTAGAACAGAAAAACATTCAGTACTTC CASSLEQKNIQYF
TRBJ1-1 TRBV29-1 . once TGCAGCGTTGACCCGGGGTCGGACACTGAAGCTTTCTTT CSVDPGSDTEAFF
TRBJ1-2 TRBV18 TRBD1 . TGTGCCAGCTCACCCACAGGGGTACAGGGGGCGTATGGCTACACCTTC CASSPTGVQGAYGYTF
TRBJ2-7 TRBV30 . . TGTGCCTGGAGTCTTCAGGGTGGAGAGCAGTACTTC CAWSLQGGEQYF
TRBJ2-5 TRBV30 . . TGTGCCGTAGAAGGGAGACAAGAGACCCAGTACTTC CAVEGRQETQYF
TRBJ2-7 TRBV4-1 TRBD1 . TGCGCCAGCAGCCAAGATAGGACAGGGGTATCCTACGAGCAGTACTTC CASSQDRTGVSYEQYF
TRBJ2-1 TRBV5-8 . . TGTGCCAGCAGCTTCAGGGACAATGAGCAGTTCTTC CASSFRDNEQFF
TRBJ2-7 TRBV5-1 . . TGCGCCAGCAGCTTGGCTAGGGGTACCTACGAGCAGTACTTC CASSLARGTYEQYF
TRBJ2-2 TRBV7-6 TRBD1 . TGTGCCAGCAGCTTAGAGGGACAGGGGTGGACCGGGGAGCTGTTTTTT CASSLEGQGWTGELFF
TRBJ1-4 TRBV5-1 TRBD1 . TGCGCCAGCAGCTTGAGAGGACAGGATCTAACTAATGAAAAACTGTTTTTT CASSLRGQDLTNEKLFF
TRBJ2-1 TRBV14 TRBD1 . TGTGCCAGCAGCCAAGGCCGACCAGGGGGTGTTCAGTTCTTC CASSQGRPGGVQFF
TRBJ1-1 TRBV2 . . TGTGCCAGCAGTAGTTCGGGGGGCCCATATATGATGAACACTGAAGCTTTCTTT CASSSSGGPYMMNTEAFF
TRBJ2-2 TRBV7-9 TRBD2 . TGTGCCAGCAGCAGGGGACTAGGGCTAACCGGGGAGCTGTTTTTT CASSRGLGLTGELFF
TRBJ1-1 TRBV4-1 . . TGCGCCAGCAGCCAAGATTCAGGGGAAACTGAAGCTTTCTTT CASSQDSGETEAFF
TRBJ2-1 TRBV5-1 TRBD2 . TGCGCCAGCAGCTTGGAGCGGGAGGGTGAGCAGTTCTTC CASSLEREGEQFF
TRBJ2-3 TRBV4-1 . . TGCGCCAGCAGCCAATTGGGCAGGGGTACAGATACGCAGTATTTT CASSQLGRGTDTQYF
TRBJ2-1 TRBV27 . . TGTGCCAGCAGTTCCCTCACCCCTCTCGGTGAGCAGTTCTTC CASSSLTPLGEQFF
TRBJ2-2 TRBV25-1 . once TGTGCCAGCAGTAAAGGGGGAGGGCCGATCTCCGGGGAGCTGTTTTTT CASSKGGGPISGELFF
TRBJ2-3 TRBV4-3 TRBD2 . TGCGCCAGCAGCCAAGAATCGGCGCGGGAGAATCTAGGTACGCAGTATTTT CASSQESARENLGTQYF
TRBJ2-5 TRBV12-5 . once TGTGCTAGTGGTTTAAAAGCGTTGGGGGAGACCCAGTACTTC CASGLKALGETQYF
TRBJ1-2 TRBV27 TRBD1 . TGTGCCAGCAGTCCAGGGGGGTTCTATGGCTACACCTTC CASSPGGFYGYTF
TRBJ2-3 TRBV9 . . TGTGCCAGCAGCGTAGGGGGTAGCACAGATACGCAGTATTTT CASSVGGSTDTQYF
TRBJ2-5 TRBV11-2 . . TGTGCCAGCAGCTTAGTTTGGGAGGGGGGGAAAGAGACCCAGTACTTC CASSLVWEGGKETQYF
TRBJ1-2 TRBV2 . . TGTGCCAGCAGTGCCGGGGAAGCTAACTATGGCTACACCTTC CASSAGEANYGYTF
TRBJ1-2 TRBV7-2 TRBD1 . TGTGCCAGCAGCTACCGAGGACAGGAAGCTAACTATGGCTACACCTTC CASSYRGQEANYGYTF
TRBJ1-2 TRBV5-1 TRBD1 . TGCGCCAGCAGCCCCGGGACAGGGGCGCCCTTACCTGTTTATGGCTACACCTTC CASSPGTGAPLPVYGYTF
TRBJ1-4 TRBV6-1 . . TGTGCCAGCAGTGTATACAGGGCTTATAATGAAAAACTGTTTTTT CASSVYRAYNEKLFF